This TCR beta chain was profiled in a study of prognosis after radiotherapy for stage I lung cancer. Whole-study context: The study delivered radiotherapy as SBRT in 3 to 5 fractions, with a biologically effective dose of at least 100 Gy.

The CDR3 consists of 13 residues. CDR1 and CDR2 (germline): MNHNS, SASEGT. Trimming cost V 7 bases and J 5 bases; bases outside gene matches: 6. Amplification of the TCR beta CDR3 (from genomic DNA) was done by two-round multiplex PCR. Used in first-round PCR were primers specific to each TRBV and TRBJ gene. TCRdb reprocessed the multiplex PCR reads with MiXCR, giving one entry per CDR3 protein. The profile shows some 14,000 distinct CDR3 sequences, approximately 50% of them singletons. The source material was PBMCs, sampled before or after stereotactic body radiation therapy (not recorded which). This chain joins TRBV6-1 and TRBJ1-2, with 8 bases identical to TRBD1. The sequence was obtained from a donor of 50 years or more with non-small cell lung cancer. CDR3 nucleotide sequence: TGTGCCAGCATACCAGGGACAGGTTATGGCTACACCTTC. This codes for CASIPGTGYGYTF.